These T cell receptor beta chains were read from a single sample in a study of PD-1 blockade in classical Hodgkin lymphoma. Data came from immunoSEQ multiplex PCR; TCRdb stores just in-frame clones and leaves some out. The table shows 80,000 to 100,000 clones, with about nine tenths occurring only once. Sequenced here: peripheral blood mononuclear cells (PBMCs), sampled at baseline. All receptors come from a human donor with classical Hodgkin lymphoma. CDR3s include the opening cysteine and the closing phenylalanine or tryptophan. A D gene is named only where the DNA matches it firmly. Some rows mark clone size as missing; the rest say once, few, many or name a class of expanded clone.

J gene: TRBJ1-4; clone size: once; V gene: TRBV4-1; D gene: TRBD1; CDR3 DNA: TGCGCCAGCAGCCCCCCGGACAGGGAGGGTGAAAAACTGTTTTTT; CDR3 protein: CASSPPDREGEKLFF
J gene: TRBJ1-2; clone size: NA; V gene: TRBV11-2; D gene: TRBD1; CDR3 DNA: TGTGCCAGCAGCTTAGGGACAGGGGGCTCTAACTATGGCTACACCTTC; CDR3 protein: CASSLGTGGSNYGYTF
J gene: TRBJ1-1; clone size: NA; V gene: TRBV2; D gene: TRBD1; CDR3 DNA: TGTGCCAGCAGTTTACAGGGGCTCCAGAACACTGAAGCTTTCTTT; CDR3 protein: CASSLQGLQNTEAFF
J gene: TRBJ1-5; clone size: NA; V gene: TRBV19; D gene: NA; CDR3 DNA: TGTGCCAGTATTGGCCGATCATACAATCAGCCCCAGCATTTT; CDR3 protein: CASIGRSYNQPQHF
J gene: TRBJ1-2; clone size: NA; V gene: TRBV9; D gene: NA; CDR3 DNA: TGTGCCAGCAACATCGGCTCCTCAAATGGCTACACCTTC; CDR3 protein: CASNIGSSNGYTF
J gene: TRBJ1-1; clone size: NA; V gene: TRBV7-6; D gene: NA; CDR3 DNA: TGTGCCAGCAGCTTAGCTGCGAACACTGAAGCTTTCTTT; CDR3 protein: CASSLAANTEAFF
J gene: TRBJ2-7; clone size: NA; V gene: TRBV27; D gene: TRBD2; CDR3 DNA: TGTGCCAGCAGTTCGGGACTAGGTGCGGGAGAGCAGTACTTC; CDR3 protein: CASSSGLGAGEQYF
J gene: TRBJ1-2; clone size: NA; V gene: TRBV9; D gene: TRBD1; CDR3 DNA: TGTGCCAGCAGCGTTGGGACAGGGGTTTCAAATGGCTACACCTTC; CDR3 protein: CASSVGTGVSNGYTF
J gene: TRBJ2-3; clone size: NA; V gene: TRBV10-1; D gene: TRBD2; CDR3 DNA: TGCGCCAGCAGCGAGAATAGCGGGGCTAGCACAGATACGCAGTATTTT; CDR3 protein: CASSENSGASTDTQYF
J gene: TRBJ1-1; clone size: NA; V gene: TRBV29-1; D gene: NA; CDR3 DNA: TGCAGCGTTGGGGGCCGTGGGGGATCCGAAGCTTTCTTT; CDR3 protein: CSVGGRGGSEAFF
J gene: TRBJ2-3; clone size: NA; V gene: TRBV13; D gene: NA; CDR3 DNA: TGTGCCAGCAGCTTAGCAGATACCTCTCACACAGATACGCAGTATTTT; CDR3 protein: CASSLADTSHTDTQYF
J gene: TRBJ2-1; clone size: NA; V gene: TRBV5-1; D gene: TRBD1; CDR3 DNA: TGCGCCAGCAGCCCAACAGGGGCCTCCTACAATGAGCAGTTCTTC; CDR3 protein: CASSPTGASYNEQFF
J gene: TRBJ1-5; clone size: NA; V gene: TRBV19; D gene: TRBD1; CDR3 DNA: TGTGCCAGTAGTATTCTGCTGACAGGGCGGAATCAGCCCCAGCATTTT; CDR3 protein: CASSILLTGRNQPQHF
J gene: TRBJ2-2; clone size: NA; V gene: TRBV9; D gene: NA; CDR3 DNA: TGTGCCAGCAGCCTACAACTAGGCACACCCAATATTGACACCGGGGAGCTGTTTTTT; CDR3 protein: CASSLQLGTPNIDTGELFF
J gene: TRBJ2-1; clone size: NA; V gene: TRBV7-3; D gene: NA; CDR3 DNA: TGTGCCAGCAGCTTAATTTCAGGGTCCTACAATGAGCAGTTCTTC; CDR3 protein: CASSLISGSYNEQFF
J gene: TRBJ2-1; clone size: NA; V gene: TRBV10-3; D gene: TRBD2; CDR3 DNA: TGTGCCATCAGTGGGACTAGCGGGAGAGCCCAAGAGCAGTTCTTC; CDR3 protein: CAISGTSGRAQEQFF
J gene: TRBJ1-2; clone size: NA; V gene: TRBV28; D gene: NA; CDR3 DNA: TGTGCCTGTCGGACAGACTTGAACTATGGCTACACCTTC; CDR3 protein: CACRTDLNYGYTF
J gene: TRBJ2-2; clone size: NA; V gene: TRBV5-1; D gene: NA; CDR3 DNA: TGCGCCAGCAGCCTCACCGACCCGAACACCGGGGAGCTGTTTTTT; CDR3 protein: CASSLTDPNTGELFF
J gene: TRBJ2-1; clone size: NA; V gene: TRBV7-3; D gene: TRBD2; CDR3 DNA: TGTGCCAGCAGCTTAAGTGGGACTAGCTTCGGTGAGCAGTTCTTC; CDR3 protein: CASSLSGTSFGEQFF
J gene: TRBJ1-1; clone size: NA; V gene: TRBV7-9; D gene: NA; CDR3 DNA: TGTGCCAGCAGAGCAGGGGTAGCCACTGAAGCTTTCTTT; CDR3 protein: CASRAGVATEAFF
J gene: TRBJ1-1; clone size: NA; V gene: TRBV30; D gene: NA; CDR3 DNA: TGTGCCTGGAACGACCAGGGTGGGACTGAAGCTTTCTTT; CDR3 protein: CAWNDQGGTEAFF
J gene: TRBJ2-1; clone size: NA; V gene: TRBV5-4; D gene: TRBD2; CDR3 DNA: TGTGCCAGCAGCTTGGACCCGCGGGAGGGCAATGAGCAGTTCTTC; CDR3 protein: CASSLDPREGNEQFF
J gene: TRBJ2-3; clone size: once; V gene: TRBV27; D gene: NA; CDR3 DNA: TGTGCCAGCAGTTTATTAGGCCCCCGGACAGATACGCAGTATTTT; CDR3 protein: CASSLLGPRTDTQYF
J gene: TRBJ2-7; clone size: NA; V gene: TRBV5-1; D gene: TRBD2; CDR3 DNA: TGCGCCAGCAGCTTGGTAACTAGCGGGAGCTCCTACGAGCAGTACTTC; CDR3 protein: CASSLVTSGSSYEQYF
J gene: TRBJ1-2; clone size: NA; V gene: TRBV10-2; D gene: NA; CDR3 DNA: TGCGCCAGCAGTGACCGGGACGGCTATGGCTACACCTTC; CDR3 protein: CASSDRDGYGYTF
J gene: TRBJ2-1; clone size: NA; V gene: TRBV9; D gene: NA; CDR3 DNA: TGTGCCAGCAGCGTAGCTACAGGAGGGGGACGGTCCTACAATGAGCAGTTCTTC; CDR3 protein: CASSVATGGGRSYNEQFF
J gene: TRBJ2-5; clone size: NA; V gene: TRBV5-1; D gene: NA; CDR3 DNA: TGCGCCAGCAGCTTGGGGACCCCCCAAGAGACCCAGTACTTC; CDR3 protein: CASSLGTPQETQYF
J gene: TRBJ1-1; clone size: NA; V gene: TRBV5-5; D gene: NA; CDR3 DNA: TGTGCCAGCAGCCCCGTGGGAACGAACACTGAAGCTTTCTTT; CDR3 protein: CASSPVGTNTEAFF
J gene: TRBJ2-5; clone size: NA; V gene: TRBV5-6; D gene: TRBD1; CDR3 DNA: TGTGCCAGCAGCCGGCAGGGGGTTTGGGAGACCCAGTACTTC; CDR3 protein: CASSRQGVWETQYF
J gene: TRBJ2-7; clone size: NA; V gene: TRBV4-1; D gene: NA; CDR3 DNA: TGCGCCAGCAGCCCCCCCAGCGCCTCATTCTCCTACGAGCAGTACTTC; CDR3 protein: CASSPPSASFSYEQYF
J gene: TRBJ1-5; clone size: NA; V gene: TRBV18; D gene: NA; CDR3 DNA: TGTGCCAGCTCACCACCGCGGGGGGAAGGGGGTAGCAATCAGCCCCAGCATTTT; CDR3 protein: CASSPPRGEGGSNQPQHF
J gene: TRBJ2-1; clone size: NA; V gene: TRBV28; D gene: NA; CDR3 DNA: TGTGCCAGCGCCCTAGTTAGTGAGCAGTTCTTC; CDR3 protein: CASALVSEQFF
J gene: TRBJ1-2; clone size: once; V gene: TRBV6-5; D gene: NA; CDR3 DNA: TGTGCCAGCAGTTACTCGATCGCAGGGAGGGATGGCTACACCTTC; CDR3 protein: CASSYSIAGRDGYTF
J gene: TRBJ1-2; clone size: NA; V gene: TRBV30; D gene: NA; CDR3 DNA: TGTGCCTGGGATGGTTTGGACTATGGCTACACCTTC; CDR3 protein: CAWDGLDYGYTF
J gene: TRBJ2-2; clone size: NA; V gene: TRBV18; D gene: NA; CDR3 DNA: TGTGCCAGCTCACCACGCGTGAACACCGGGGAGCTGTTTTTT; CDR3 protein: CASSPRVNTGELFF
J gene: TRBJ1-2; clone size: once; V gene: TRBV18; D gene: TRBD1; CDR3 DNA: TGTGCCGTACTCAGGGGGGATTCTGGCTACACCTTC; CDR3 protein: CAVLRGDSGYTF
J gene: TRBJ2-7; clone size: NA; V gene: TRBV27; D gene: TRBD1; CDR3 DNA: TGTGCCAGCAGCTTAGGACAGGGGGCCCTCGAGCAGTACTTC; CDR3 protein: CASSLGQGALEQYF
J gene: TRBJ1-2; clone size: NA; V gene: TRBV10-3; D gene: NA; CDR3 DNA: TGTGCCATCAGTGAGTCTAGGACCCCCGGCTACACCTTC; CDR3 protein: CAISESRTPGYTF
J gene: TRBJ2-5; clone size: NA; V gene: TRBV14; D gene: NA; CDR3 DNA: TGTGCCAGCAGCCAAGAGGGGACGGGCCAAGAGACCCAGTACTTC; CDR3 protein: CASSQEGTGQETQYF
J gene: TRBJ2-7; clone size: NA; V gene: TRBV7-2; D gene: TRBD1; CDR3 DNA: TGTGCCAGCAGAGAGACAGGGGGCTACGAGCAGTACTTC; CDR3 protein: CASRETGGYEQYF
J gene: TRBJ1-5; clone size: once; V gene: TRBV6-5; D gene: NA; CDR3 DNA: TGTGCCAGCAGTTACGTCCGGACAGCCCATCAGCCCCAGCATTTT; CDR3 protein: CASSYVRTAHQPQHF